This T cell receptor (beta chain) is drawn from a study of blood T cell repertoires in COVID-19. The CDR3 runs 15 residues. CDR1 is KGHSH, CDR2 LQKENI, per germline. The J segment lost 5 bases and the V segment lost 3 bases, leaving 9 bases of the junction unmatched. Sequenced by immunoSEQ multiplex PCR; TCRdb stores in-frame clones only, minus some. The sample lists some 50,000 clones; around nine tenths were seen once. The sequence derives from a woman aged 65 to 85 with active COVID-19. Source material: peripheral blood. This chain joins TRBV18 and TRBJ1-2; TRBD1 matches 7 bases. In DNA, the CDR3 is TGTGCCAGCTCACCCACTCAAGGGACAGTATATGGCTACACCTTC. As protein: CASSPTQGTVYGYTF.